These T cell receptor beta chains were read from a single sample in a study of CD8+ T cells in alopecia areata. The repertoire was sequenced with immunoSEQ multiplex PCR; TCRdb's copy has only in-frame clones and lacks some. This sample yields 100,000 to 140,000 clones, of which over 80% are seen a single time; less than 30% belongs to the top ten. The sequencing used CD8+ T cells sorted from blood, collected at week 24, from a patient treated with tofacitinib. These receptors were collected from a human donor with alopecia areata. Each CDR3 is given with its conserved first and last residue. Each record gives: clone size, D gene, J gene, V gene, CDR3 DNA, CDR3 protein. The D gene is left open where the match is weak. Expanded clones are given a class, and other clones once, few, many or no size at all.

>.|.|TRBJ2-5|TRBV7-2
TGTGCCAGCAGCTTTTTCCAAGGTGTTACGGAGACCCAGTACTTC
CASSFFQGVTETQYF
>.|.|TRBJ2-7|TRBV4-1
TGCGCCAGCAGCCAAGTCGGCATAACCTACGAGCAGTACTTC
CASSQVGITYEQYF
>.|.|TRBJ2-7|TRBV7-2
TGTGCCAGCAGCTTACCTGAGGGGACGTACTACGAGCAGTACTTC
CASSLPEGTYYEQYF
>once|.|TRBJ1-3|TRBV5-1
TGCGCCAGCAGGACCCCCTTGGGCAACACCATATATTTT
CASRTPLGNTIYF
>.|.|TRBJ2-1|TRBV19
TGTGCCAGTAGGCCACAGGGTACCTACAATGAGCAGTTCTTC
CASRPQGTYNEQFF
>once|TRBD1|TRBJ2-1|TRBV6-4
TGTGCCAGCAGTGAACAGGGGAGGCAGTTCTTC
CASSEQGRQFF
>few|.|TRBJ2-3|TRBV2
TGTGCCAGCAGTGAATGGGCAGATACGCAGTATTTT
CASSEWADTQYF
>.|.|TRBJ1-2|TRBV5-1
TGCGCCAGCAGCTTGAACGGCAGACCTGGCTACACCTTC
CASSLNGRPGYTF
>.|.|TRBJ1-6|TRBV2
TGTGCCAGCAGAGCAACCCAGAACTATAATTCACCCCTCCACTTT
CASRATQNYNSPLHF
>.|.|TRBJ2-2|TRBV19
TGTGCCAGTAGCCGGTCCCCTTCAAACACCGGGGAGCTGTTTTTT
CASSRSPSNTGELFF
>.|.|TRBJ2-3|TRBV19
TGTGCCAGTAGTATAGGGTCCGGAGATACGCAGTATTTT
CASSIGSGDTQYF
>.|.|TRBJ2-1|TRBV12-5
TGTGCTAGTGGTTTGTCAGGGTATGAGCAGTTCTTC
CASGLSGYEQFF
>once|.|TRBJ2-7|TRBV27
TGTGCCAGCAGTTTAAGACTGTCAAGCTACGAGCAGTACTTC
CASSLRLSSYEQYF
>.|.|TRBJ2-7|TRBV15
TGTGCCACCAGCAGAGAGGCAGGTTCCTACGAGCAGTACTTC
CATSREAGSYEQYF
>.|.|TRBJ2-7|TRBV6-6
TGTGCCAGCAGTTACTCGGTGACCTCCTACGAGCAGTACTTC
CASSYSVTSYEQYF
>.|.|TRBJ2-3|TRBV30
TGTGCCTGGAGTCAGGGGACTATGGACACAGATACGCAGTATTTT
CAWSQGTMDTDTQYF
>.|.|TRBJ2-5|TRBV27
TGTGCCAGCGCCGATCGAGGGCAAGAGACCCAGTACTTC
CASADRGQETQYF
>few|TRBD1|TRBJ2-3|TRBV23-1
TGCGCCAGCAGTCAATACTCCGACAGGGGGGAATCAGATACGCAGTATTTT
CASSQYSDRGESDTQYF
>once|TRBD1|TRBJ1-1|TRBV19
TGTGCCAGTAGTATAGGAGCAGGGGGCTGGAACACTGAAGCTTTCTTT
CASSIGAGGWNTEAFF
>once|.|TRBJ1-2|TRBV7-9
TGTGCCAGCAGCCCAATCAGTCAAAACTATGGCTACACCTTC
CASSPISQNYGYTF
>.|.|TRBJ2-5|TRBV4-3
TGCGCCAGCAGCCAAGATGGACGGGGGGCCGCGGAGACCCAGTACTTC
CASSQDGRGAAETQYF
>.|.|TRBJ1-5|TRBV30
TGTGCCTGGAGTTGGGGGGTCCCAGGGGCGGGCGGCAATCAGCCCCAGCATTTT
CAWSWGVPGAGGNQPQHF
>.|.|TRBJ2-7|TRBV27
TGTGCCAGCAGTTTATCGCTCTGGGGCGAGCAGTACTTC
CASSLSLWGEQYF
>.|.|TRBJ1-6|TRBV6-5
TGTGCCAGCAGACTCAAGGATTCACCCCTCCACTTT
CASRLKDSPLHF
>.|.|TRBJ2-1|TRBV7-9
TGTGCCAGCAGCCCTGGTCGGGATGAGCAGTTCTTC
CASSPGRDEQFF
>.|.|TRBJ1-3|TRBV18
TGTGCCAGCTCACCAATCGGCGACTCTGGAAACACCATATATTTT
CASSPIGDSGNTIYF
>.|.|TRBJ2-7|TRBV4-3
TGCGCCAGCAGCCAAGCGGGCCGGGTCGTAGAGCAGTACTTC
CASSQAGRVVEQYF
>.|.|TRBJ2-5|TRBV5-1
TGCGCCAGCAGCTTGGCCAGGGGCGGGGTGGAAGAGACCCAGTACTTC
CASSLARGGVEETQYF
>.|.|TRBJ2-1|TRBV6-6
TGTGCCAGCAGTAACCATCAGGGAGTTGTGTTCAATGAGCAGTTCTTC
CASSNHQGVVFNEQFF
>.|TRBD2|TRBJ2-3|TRBV5-1
TGCGCCAGCAGCCGTCTTTCTAGCGGAGGCACAGATACGCAGTATTTT
CASSRLSSGGTDTQYF
>.|.|TRBJ2-2|TRBV4-3
TGCGCCAGCGCGGGCTACCTGAACACCGGGGAGCTGTTTTTT
CASAGYLNTGELFF
>.|.|TRBJ2-3|TRBV6-4
TGTGCCAGCAGTGACGGGGCGAGTGCTAGCACAGATACGCAGTATTTT
CASSDGASASTDTQYF
>.|.|TRBJ2-1|TRBV5-6
TGTGCCAGCAGCTTGGGAGCGGGCGACGAGCAGTTCTTC
CASSLGAGDEQFF
>.|.|TRBJ1-1|TRBV4-1
TGCGCCAGCAGCCCTAAAGATGGGCAGGGCGGCACTGAAGCTTTCTTT
CASSPKDGQGGTEAFF
>.|TRBD1|TRBJ1-6|TRBV6-6
TGTGCCAGCGTCCCGACAGGGTATAATTCACCCCTCCACTTT
CASVPTGYNSPLHF
>once|TRBD2|TRBJ2-5|TRBV15
TGTGCCACCAGCAGAGATGGTAGCGGGGTCGAGACCCAGTACTTC
CATSRDGSGVETQYF
>.|TRBD1|TRBJ2-7|TRBV27
TGTGCCAGCAGTCACCGACAGGGGGCTGGTGACGAGCAGTACTTC
CASSHRQGAGDEQYF
>few|.|TRBJ1-1|TRBV5-4
TGTGCCAGCAGGGACAGAGATAAGAACACTGAAGCTTTCTTT
CASRDRDKNTEAFF
>.|TRBD1|TRBJ2-5|TRBV4-1
TGCGCCAGCAGCCAAGTCTTAGGGGGCTTTGAGACCCAGTACTTC
CASSQVLGGFETQYF
>.|.|TRBJ2-7|TRBV29-1
TGCAGCGTTGAGGAAAGAGCAGGTAGCCACGAGCAGTACTTC
CSVEERAGSHEQYF
>once|.|TRBJ2-7|TRBV7-9
TGTGCCAGCAGCTGGGACTACGAGCAGTACTTC
CASSWDYEQYF
>.|TRBD1|TRBJ2-2|TRBV2
TGTGCCAGCACCCCTGGACAGGGGCCCGGGGAGCTGTTTTTT
CASTPGQGPGELFF